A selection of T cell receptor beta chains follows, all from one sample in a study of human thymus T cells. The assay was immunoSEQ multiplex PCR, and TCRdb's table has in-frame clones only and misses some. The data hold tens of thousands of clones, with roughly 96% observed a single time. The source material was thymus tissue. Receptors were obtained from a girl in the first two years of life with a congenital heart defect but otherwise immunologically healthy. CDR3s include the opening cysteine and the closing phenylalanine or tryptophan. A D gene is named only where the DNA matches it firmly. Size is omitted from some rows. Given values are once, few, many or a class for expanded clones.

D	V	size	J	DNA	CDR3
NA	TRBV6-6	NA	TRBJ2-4	TGTGCCAGCAGAGACAGTTCCAAAAACATTCAGTACTTC	CASRDSSKNIQYF
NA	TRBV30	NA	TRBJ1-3	TGTGCCTGGAGTTCCCTGTCCTTGCCACACTCTGGAAACACCATATATTTT	CAWSSLSLPHSGNTIYF
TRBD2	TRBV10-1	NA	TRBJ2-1	TGCGCCAGCAGTACGGGAGGTAGCGGGAGCTCCTACAATGAGCAGTTCTTC	CASSTGGSGSSYNEQFF
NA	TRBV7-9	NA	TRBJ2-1	TGTGCCAGCAGCCAATACCGGGACTTTCACAATGAGCAGTTCTTC	CASSQYRDFHNEQFF
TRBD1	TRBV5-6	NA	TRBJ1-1	TGTGCCAGCAGCCACGACAGGGGTTTGGACACTGAAGCTTTCTTT	CASSHDRGLDTEAFF
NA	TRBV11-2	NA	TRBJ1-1	TGTGCCAGCAGCCCGGAAAGGGGGGACACTGAAGCTTTCTTT	CASSPERGDTEAFF
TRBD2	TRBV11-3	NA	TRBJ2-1	TGTGCCAGCAGCTTAGGCAGGACTAGCGGGGACAATGAGCAGTTCTTC	CASSLGRTSGDNEQFF
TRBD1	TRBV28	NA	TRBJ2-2	TGTGCCAGCAGTTTGGAGGGACAGGGGTTGGATTCCGACACCGGGGAGCTGTTTTTT	CASSLEGQGLDSDTGELFF
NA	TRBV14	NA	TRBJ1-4	TGTGCCAGCAGCCCTTCGGGAGGGTTCTATGAAAAACTGTTTTTT	CASSPSGGFYEKLFF
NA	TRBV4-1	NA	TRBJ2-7	TGCGCCAGCAGCCAACAAGACAGGATGGGCTCCTACGAGCAGTACTTC	CASSQQDRMGSYEQYF
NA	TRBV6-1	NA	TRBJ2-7	TGTGCCAGCAGTGAGGGCCACCGAGGCCCCTACGAGCAGTACTTC	CASSEGHRGPYEQYF
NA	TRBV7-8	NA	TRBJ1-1	TGTGCCAGCAGTCCTTTAGGGGGGGCGCGGACTGAAGCTTTCTTT	CASSPLGGARTEAFF
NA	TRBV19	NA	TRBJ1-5	TGTGCCAGTAGTATGGGAGGTAATCAGCCCCAGCATTTT	CASSMGGNQPQHF
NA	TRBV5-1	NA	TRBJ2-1	TGCGCCAGCAGCTTGTGGGTGGGACAGGTTGGCCGGGAGGACTACAATGAGCAGTTCTTC	CASSLWVGQVGREDYNEQFF
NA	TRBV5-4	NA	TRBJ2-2	TGTGCCAGCAGCCCTCGGGATAACACCGGGGAGCTGTTTTTT	CASSPRDNTGELFF
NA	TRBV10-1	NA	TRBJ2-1	TGCGCCAGCAGTTTCCATCCGCAAGATGAGCAGTTCTTC	CASSFHPQDEQFF
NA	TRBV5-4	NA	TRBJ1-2	TGTGCCAGCAGCTTTTGGGTTAGGTATGGCTACACCTTC	CASSFWVRYGYTF
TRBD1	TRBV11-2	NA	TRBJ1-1	TGTGCCAGCAGCCCCCGGGACAGGGTCCACACTGAAGCTTTCTTT	CASSPRDRVHTEAFF
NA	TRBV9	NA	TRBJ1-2	TGTGCCAGCAGCGCGGGGGTCCTATTAGGTGGCTACACCTTC	CASSAGVLLGGYTF
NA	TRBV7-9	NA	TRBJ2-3	TGTGCCAGCAGCCCAACGGGTAGGACAGATACGCAGTATTTT	CASSPTGRTDTQYF
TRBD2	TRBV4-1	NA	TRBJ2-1	TGCGCCAGCGGATCAGCGGGAGGGTCCAATGAGCAGTTCTTC	CASGSAGGSNEQFF
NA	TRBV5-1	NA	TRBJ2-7	TGCGCCAGCAGCTTGGCCTTTATGACAGACCGGCAGTACTTC	CASSLAFMTDRQYF
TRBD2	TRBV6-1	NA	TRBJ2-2	TGTGCCAGCAGTGAAAGGGTCGAGCGGGAGGTTCCGGGGGAGCTGTTTTTT	CASSERVEREVPGELFF
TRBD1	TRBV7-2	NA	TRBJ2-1	TGTGCCAGCAGCTCAGGGGGCGCGGTAGAGTTCTTC	CASSSGGAVEFF
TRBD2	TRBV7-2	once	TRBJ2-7	TGTGCCAGCAGCTTAGGGACTAGCGGAAACGAGCAGTACTTC	CASSLGTSGNEQYF
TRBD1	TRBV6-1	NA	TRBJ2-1	TGTGCCAGCAGTGAACTGGGGGACAGCTACAATGAGCAGTTCTTC	CASSELGDSYNEQFF
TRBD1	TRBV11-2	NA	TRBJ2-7	TGTGCCAGCAGCTTAGTTCGGACAGGGGACAAGCAGTACTTC	CASSLVRTGDKQYF
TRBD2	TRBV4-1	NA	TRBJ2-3	TGCGCCAGCAGCCACCTTACCCTAGCGGGACCTATGATGGGAAGCACAGATACGCAGTATTTT	CASSHLTLAGPMMGSTDTQYF
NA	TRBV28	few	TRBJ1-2	TGTGCCAGCCAGGGGACTTATGGCTACACCTTC	CASQGTYGYTF
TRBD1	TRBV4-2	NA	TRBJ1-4	TGTGCCAGCAGCCAAGAACAGGGGGCTTGGGAAAAACTGTTTTTT	CASSQEQGAWEKLFF
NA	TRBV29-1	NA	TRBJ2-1	TGCAGCGTTAGTATGACATACAATGAACAGTTCTTC	CSVSMTYNEQFF
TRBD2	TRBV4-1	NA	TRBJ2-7	TGCGCCAGCAGCACTCGTAGCGGGAGCCCCTACGAGCAGTACTTC	CASSTRSGSPYEQYF
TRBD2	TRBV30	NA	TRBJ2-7	TGTGCCTGGAGTCCCCGGCGGGAGGGCCGCGAGCAGTACTTC	CAWSPRREGREQYF
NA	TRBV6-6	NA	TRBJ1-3	TGTGCCAGCAGTTTCCGGGACGGAGGAAACACCATATATTTT	CASSFRDGGNTIYF
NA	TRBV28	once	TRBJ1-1	TGTGCCAGCAGTTTAAAAGGGGTCGGGGGACCGGGGGTCACTGAAGCTTTCTTT	CASSLKGVGGPGVTEAFF
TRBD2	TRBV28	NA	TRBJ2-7	TGTGCCAGCAGCCCAATCCAACCGGGACTAGCGGGAGGGACCTCCTCCTACGAGCAGTACTTC	CASSPIQPGLAGGTSSYEQYF
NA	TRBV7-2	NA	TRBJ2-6	TGTGCCAGCAGCTCTCCGGCCCTCAGCTCTGGGGCCAACGTCCTGACTTTC	CASSSPALSSGANVLTF
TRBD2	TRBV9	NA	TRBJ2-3	TGTGCCAGCAGCGTAGGGACTAGCGGGAGGGTTCAATTCACAGATACGCAGTATTTT	CASSVGTSGRVQFTDTQYF
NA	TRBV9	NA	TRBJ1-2	TGTGCCAGCAGCAACGGACCCCCCTCATATGGCTACACCTTC	CASSNGPPSYGYTF
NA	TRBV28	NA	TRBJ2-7	TGTGCCAGCAGTTTAGCGGGGAGAACCTACGAGCAGTACTTC	CASSLAGRTYEQYF